These 24 T cell receptor beta chains came from one sample sequenced in a study of shared clonotypes between healthy human individuals. CD45RO-negative, CCR7-selected cells formed the naive CD8 fraction, which excluded terminally differentiated effector memory CD45RA+ cells. Generated by immunoSEQ multiplex PCR, the TCRdb table keeps only in-frame clones and is missing some. In the table there are just over 2,000,000 clones, 85% to 95% of which are singletons. The sequenced sample consisted of naive CD8+ T cells sorted from blood. The origin of the receptors is a young man in good health.

CDR3 in amino acids: CASSLFPGGYNEQFF. The CDR3 bases are TGTGCCAGCAGCTTATTTCCCGGCGGCTACAATGAGCAGTTCTTC. V and J are TRBV7-8 and TRBJ2-1; D gene unclear. Germline V lookup: CDR1 SGHVS, CDR2 FQNEAQ. The CDR3 sequence is 15 residues long. V lost 2 bases to trimming and J lost 3 bases, with 11 bases between them.

The rearrangement uses TRBV30 and TRBJ1-6; the D gene is possibly TRBD1 (6 bases). This CDR3 has 13 residues. Per the germline V gene, CDR1 is GTSNPN and CDR2 is SVGIG (reference sequence). V lost 2 bases, J lost 10 bases, and 12 bases lay in between. The CDR3 DNA reads TGTGCCTGGAGTCCCCAGGGGTGGTCACCCCTCCACTTT. It is translated as CAWSPQGWSPLHF.

The rearrangement joins TRBV7-9 to TRBJ2-7; D remains unclear. This CDR3 has 12 amino acids. Trimming removed 11 bases from V and 2 bases from J, with 13 bases in between. Germline V gene lookup returns CDR1 SEHNR and CDR2 FQNEAQ (reference sequence). In nucleotides, the CDR3 is TGTGCCTCCGCGACTGGAACCTACGAGCAGTACTTC. Protein sequence: CASATGTYEQYF.

The CDR3 sequence is CASSFRRTGDNYGYTF. The DNA for the CDR3 is TGTGCCAGCAGTTTTAGGCGGACAGGGGACAACTATGGCTACACCTTC. J is TRBJ1-2 and V is TRBV28; 9 bases are shared with TRBD1. The length of the CDR3 is 16 residues. The germline CDR1 and CDR2 sequences are MDHEN and SYDVKM. V dropped 3 bases and J dropped 2; count of bases not matched to a gene: 7.

The gene calls are TRBV10-1 and TRBJ2-7, with 9 bases that match TRBD2. V lost 0 bases, J lost 4 bases, and 7 bases stayed unmatched. Germline V gene lookup returns CDR1 WNHNN and CDR2 SYGVQD (reference sequence). CDR3 size: 16 residues. The CDR3 spells CASSESGLAGAYEQYF. The CDR3 DNA sequence: TGCGCCAGCAGTGAGTCGGGATTAGCGGGAGCGTACGAGCAGTACTTC.

This chain joins TRBV19 and TRBJ1-1; a possible D gene is TRBD1 (6 bases). The length of the CDR3 is 13 residues. The germline CDR1 and CDR2 sequences are LNHDA and SQIVND (reference sequence). Trimming removed 2 bases at V and 3 bases at J, with 7 bases between. CDR3 DNA: TGTGCCAGTAGTATAACAGGGTACACTGAAGCTTTCTTT. Protein product: CASSITGYTEAFF.

This rearrangement joins TRBV14 to TRBJ1-1; D not certain. The CDR3 consists of 16 residues. Deletions cut 1 base from V and 4 bases from J, with 16 bases between. Germline V lookup: CDR1 SGHDN, CDR2 FVKESK. CDR3 protein: CASSQAPLAWSTEAFF. The CDR3 DNA sequence: TGTGCCAGCAGCCAAGCCCCCCTCGCTTGGAGCACTGAAGCTTTCTTT.

The gene calls are TRBV4-1 and TRBJ2-3; D is unresolved. The germline gives CDR1 MGHRA, CDR2 YSYEKL. This CDR3 region has 15 residues. V was trimmed by 1 base and J by 0 bases, leaving 8 bases between them. CDR3 DNA sequence: TGCGCCAGCAGCCAAGGTCCTTCTAGCACAGATACGCAGTATTTT. Its protein product is CASSQGPSSTDTQYF.

V is TRBV7-6 and J is TRBJ1-1; no reliable D call. Trimming took off 0 bases at V and 0 bases at J, with 11 bases between the two ends. Germline V lookup: CDR1 SGHVS, CDR2 FNYEAQ. The CDR3 sequence is 16 residues long. The CDR3 region is CASSLAGNTLNTEAFF. For the CDR3, the DNA is TGTGCCAGCAGCTTAGCGGGAAACACGCTGAACACTGAAGCTTTCTTT.

The chain carries TRBV15 and TRBJ2-1; possible D gene TRBD2, 6 bases. The CDR3 runs 15 residues. Germline V gene sequence: CDR1 LNHNV, CDR2 YYDKDF (reference sequence). V was pared by 3 bases and J by 7 bases, with 16 bases between. CDR3 coding DNA: TGTGCCACCAGCAGCCTCAGGATCGGGAGTAATGAGCAGTTCTTC. This gives the protein CATSSLRIGSNEQFF. Variable domain in full (rest from reference TRBV15 and TRBJ2-1): DAMVIQNPRYQVTQFGKPVTLSCSQTLNHNVMYWYQQKSSQAPKLLFHYYDKDFNNEADTPDNFQSRRPNTSFCFLDIRSPGLGDTAMYLCATSSLRIGSNEQFFGPGTRLTVL.

The gene calls are TRBV7-2 and TRBJ1-3; D is ambiguous. The V and J ends lost 5 bases and 0 bases respectively, with 11 bases between them. Germline-derived CDR1 and CDR2 are SGHTA and FQGNSA. There are 15 residues in the CDR3. The CDR3 DNA reads TGTGCCAGCAGCATCAGGAGGGACTCTGGAAACACCATATATTTT. It codes for CASSIRRDSGNTIYF.

The chain is built from TRBV7-9 and TRBJ2-7, with 7 bases matching TRBD2. This CDR3 has 16 residues. Germline V gene sequence: CDR1 SEHNR, CDR2 FQNEAQ (reference sequence). The V gene end was trimmed by 4 bases and the J gene end by 2 bases; junction bases not matched to a gene: 11. The CDR3 nucleotides are TGTGCCAGCAGCTCTCAAGCGGGATCAACTACCTACGAGCAGTACTTC. This translates into CASSSQAGSTTYEQYF. Drawing the rest from reference TRBV7-9 and TRBJ2-7, the complete variable domain is DTGVSQNPRHKITKRGQNVTFRCDPISEHNRLYWYRQTLGQGPEFLTYFQNEAQLEKSRLLSDRFSAERPKGSFSTLEIQRTEQGDSAMYLCASSSQAGSTTYEQYFGPGTRLTVT.

V gene TRBV30 combines with J gene TRBJ2-5; D ambiguous. The CDR3 is made up of 13 amino acids. The germline V and J ends were trimmed by 3 bases and 5 bases, with 13 bases remaining between them. Germline assignment: CDR1 GTSNPN and CDR2 SVGIG (reference sequence). CDR3 DNA sequence: TGTGCCTGGAGCCCAATAGGGTTGGAGACCCAGTACTTC. It encodes CAWSPIGLETQYF.

A remark on this clone: The same CDR3 arises from other DNA sequences in this sample as well. V is TRBV6-5 and J is TRBJ1-5, with TRBD1 matching 11 bases. CDR1 and CDR2 (germline): MNHEY, SVGAGI. V lost 8 bases, J lost 7 bases, and 4 bases stayed unmatched. The CDR3 loop spans 13 amino acids. This CDR3 reads CASGTGGGQPQHF. The CDR3 bases are TGTGCCAGCGGGACAGGGGGTGGACAGCCCCAGCATTTT.

As for this clone: The same CDR3 arises from other DNA sequences in this sample as well. This chain links TRBV27 with TRBJ2-3; no clear D gene. Germline V gives CDR1 MNHEY, CDR2 SMNVEV (reference sequence). The CDR3 extends over 14 amino acids. Deletions cut 2 bases from V and 0 bases from J, with 6 bases between. The CDR3 DNA is TGTGCCAGCAGTTTAACCGGAAGCACAGATACGCAGTATTTT. Encoded protein: CASSLTGSTDTQYF.

The chain is built from TRBV29-1 and TRBJ1-2; D is undetermined. Germline CDR1 SQVTM, CDR2 ANQGSEA. Trimming left V 7 bases short and J 8 bases short, with 17 bases between. The CDR3 is 12 residues long. The CDR3 sequence: CSGDEAGGGYTF. The CDR3, as DNA: TGCAGCGGTGATGAGGCGGGTGGCGGCTACACCTTC.

This clone was seen only once. The V call is TRBV18, the J call TRBJ2-5; tentatively, D is TRBD2 (6 bases). The V end lost 5 bases, the J end lost 1 base, and 8 bases lay between the germline ends. Germline V lookup: CDR1 KGHSH, CDR2 LQKENI. This CDR3 comprises 13 residues. CDR3 sequence (DNA): TGTGCCAGCTCAGGGGGAGGCCAAGAGACCCAGTACTTC. Its translation is CASSGGGQETQYF.

This clone came up once. The V gene is TRBV18, the J gene TRBJ2-2; 9 bases are shared with TRBD2. Trimming at V came to 3 bases and at J to 7 bases, leaving 9 bases not matched to a gene. CDR1 is KGHSH, CDR2 LQKENI, per germline. This CDR3 comprises 16 residues. The CDR3 DNA reads TGTGCCAGCTCACCGCGGACTAGCGTGGTGTACGGGGAGCTGTTTTTT. Its translation: CASSPRTSVVYGELFF. Variable domain in full (rest from reference TRBV18 and TRBJ2-2): NAGVMQNPRHLVRRRGQEARLRCSPMKGHSHVYWYRQLPEEGLKFMVYLQKENIIDESGMPKERFSAEFPKEGPSILRIQQVVRGDSAAYFCASSPRTSVVYGELFFGEGSRLTVL.

The V gene is TRBV19, the J gene TRBJ2-1, with D perhaps being TRBD1 or TRBD2 (5 bases each). Germline CDR1 and CDR2: LNHDA and SQIVND (reference sequence). The CDR3 runs to 14 residues. Deletions cut 1 base from V and 7 bases from J, with 11 bases between. For the CDR3, the DNA is TGTGCCAGTAGTATAGTGGCAGGGAGAAATGAGCAGTTCTTC. It is translated as CASSIVAGRNEQFF.

This chain connects TRBV6-5 to TRBJ2-1; D may match TRBD1 or TRBD2 (5 bases each). The ends were cut back, 8 bases at V and 7 bases at J, with 15 bases in the middle. Germline assignment: CDR1 MNHEY and CDR2 SVGAGI. The length of the CDR3 is 13 residues. In DNA form, the CDR3 reads TGTGCCAGCGGGGACCCCCAATTGAATGAGCAGTTCTTC. It specifies CASGDPQLNEQFF.

DNA of the CDR3: TGTGCCAGCAGCCCCTGGACTAGCGGGAGCTCCTACAATGAGCAGTTCTTC. Its protein is CASSPWTSGSSYNEQFF. This chain uses TRBV5-8 with TRBJ2-1; TRBD2 matches 13 bases. Trimming removed 4 bases from V and 0 bases from J; junction bases left unmatched: 4. This CDR3 has 17 amino acids. Germline values: CDR1 SGHTS, CDR2 YDEGEE.

The rearrangement joins TRBV11-2 to TRBJ2-5; D ambiguous. The V gene's germline CDR1 is SGHAT and CDR2 FQNNGV. The CDR3 spans 13 residues. Trimming pared 2 bases from V and 9 bases from J, leaving 13 bases between. CDR3: CASSLIAGGPQYF. The DNA of the CDR3 is TGTGCCAGCAGCTTAATTGCTGGCGGACCCCAGTACTTC.

The rearrangement uses TRBV7-3 and TRBJ1-3; D is possibly TRBD1 (5 bases). The V end was cut by 5 bases, the J end by 7 bases, with 15 bases between. The CDR3 totals 14 residues. CDR1 and CDR2 from the germline V gene are SGHTA and FQGTGA. DNA for the CDR3: TGTGCCAGCAGCGAATCGGGACTGTTCAACACCATATATTTT. This encodes CASSESGLFNTIYF.

The chain uses TRBV7-2 and TRBJ2-7; 13 positions match TRBD2. CDR1 and CDR2 (germline): SGHTA, FQGNSA. The CDR3 is made up of 16 amino acids. V lost 5 bases, J lost 5 bases, and 9 bases stayed unmatched. CDR3 coding DNA: TGTGCCAGCAGCCCGACCGGACTAGCGGGAGCACACGAGCAGTACTTC. Amino acid sequence: CASSPTGLAGAHEQYF.